This TCR beta chain is drawn from a study of blood T cell repertoires in COVID-19. On the study more broadly: COVID-19 samples, acute and convalescent, were from the United States, Italy and Spain. In each case, the material was cDNA or gDNA derived from T cells, B-cell-depleted T cells, or PBMCs.

The CDR3 covers 11 residues. Trimming took 8 bases from V and 0 from J, leaving 2 bases between them. CDR1 is MRHNA and CDR2 is SNTAGT in the germline V gene. Original handling: Estimated nucleated cell counts came from reference gene primer amplification. Data came from immunoSEQ multiplex PCR; TCRdb stores just in-frame clones and leaves some out. From that table come the V and J calls and clone size; the DNA was used to work out D and trimming. The sample includes 300,000 to 450,000 clones, around nine tenths of them seen just once. J is TRBJ1-3 and V is TRBV6-4; no clear D gene. This TCR derives from a human donor in a cohort sampled during active COVID-19. Sequencing was carried out using peripheral blood. The CDR3 bases are TGTGCCAGCCACTCTGGAAACACCATATATTTT. Encoded protein: CASHSGNTIYF.